The source of this T cell receptor (beta chain) is a study of blood T cell repertoires in COVID-19. The CDR3 sequence is 13 residues long. Between the trimmed V and J ends, which lost 5 bases and 1 base, there was a span of 7 bases. Germline V CDR1 and CDR2: LNHDA, SQIVND (reference sequence). Per the authors' pipeline: Using reference gene primer amplification, nucleated cell counts were estimated. Data came from immunoSEQ multiplex PCR; TCRdb stores just in-frame clones and leaves some out. Clone size and V and J calls were adopted from that table, with D and trimming inferred from the DNA. This sample has about 260,000 clones, with roughly 84% found just once.

Sequencing input: peripheral blood. The chain combines TRBV19 with TRBJ2-3; D possibly corresponds to TRBD1 (6 bases). This clonotype originated in a human donor in a cohort sampled during active COVID-19. CDR3 in amino acids: CASSRQGTDTQYF. The CDR3 DNA reads as TGTGCCAGTAGTCGACAGGGCACAGATACGCAGTATTTT.